This T cell receptor beta chain was identified during a study of shared clonotypes between healthy human individuals. Study-wide results and caveats: Sequencing depth was expected to influence donor clonotype sharing. Non-shared clonotypes were found to have lower generation probabilities than the clonotypes that were shared by all four of the sorted-subset donors. Researchers found naive subsets generally carried larger estimated richness than memory subsets.

CDR1 is MDHEN and CDR2 is SYDVKM in the germline V gene. V gave up 3 bases and J gave up 2 bases, with 8 bases separating them. This CDR3 comprises 13 residues. It was CD45RO-negative cells, positively selected for CCR7, that made up naive CD8 cells, with terminally differentiated effector memory CD45RA+ cells excluded. Clones were read by immunoSEQ multiplex PCR, and TCRdb kept only the in-frame ones, dropping some. The sample carries approximately 600,000 clones, about 95% recorded once. Details on this clone: The antigen remains unidentified. Other DNA sequences from this sample encode an identical CDR3 as well.

The material sequenced was naive CD8+ T cells sorted from blood. J is TRBJ2-7 and V is TRBV28; no definite D call. The clonotype comes from a woman in her 30s in good health. The CDR3 reads CASSFSGAYEQYF. The CDR3 DNA is TGTGCCAGCAGTTTCAGTGGGGCCTACGAGCAGTACTTC.